This is a list of T cell receptor beta chains from one sample in a study of graft-versus-host responses after intestinal transplantation. TCRdb keeps only in-frame clones here, not all; method: immunoSEQ multiplex PCR. In the table there are tens of thousands of clones, roughly 91% of which are singletons. The antigens of these receptors remain unknown. The sequenced sample was unstimulated CD4+ T cells sorted from spleen or lymph node cells, obtained before transplant. Source of these receptors: a human donor who was the organ donor for an intestinal transplant. CDR3s include the opening cysteine and the closing phenylalanine or tryptophan.

v_call	j_call	cdr3_aa
TRBV7-9	TRBJ2-1	CASSLQAGVGDNEQFF
TRBV10-3	TRBJ2-2	CAITGAPGLAGELFF
TRBV5-6	TRBJ2-5	CASSLTGGETQYF
TRBV7-2	TRBJ2-6	CASSLTSGVPGANVLTF
TRBV28	TRBJ2-2	CASSFIAGDHGELFF
TRBV5-1	TRBJ1-1	CASSLTGNTEAFF
TRBV10-3	TRBJ2-3	CAISETGGSSTDTQYF
TRBV4-1	TRBJ2-1	CASSFGLAGPYNEQFF
TRBV4-1	TRBJ2-2	CASSHMTSGRGGELFF
TRBV6-5	TRBJ1-3	CASSRPGTGNTIYF
TRBV4-2	TRBJ2-2	CASSQGIPGNTGELFF
TRBV6-1	TRBJ1-1	CASIGTEAFF
TRBV7-2	TRBJ2-1	CASSLAASGRIEQFF
TRBV15	TRBJ2-2	CATSRAAGGLTGELFF
TRBV28	TRBJ1-5	CASSGTGGNQPQHF
TRBV5-1	TRBJ2-7	CASSLVVTSGSYEQYF
TRBV4-3	TRBJ2-5	CASSQGAGGGKGLQETQYF
TRBV6-5	TRBJ2-7	CASSYREYSYEQYF
TRBV7-2	TRBJ2-3	CASSLAVLAGGAGVQYF
TRBV4-1	TRBJ1-2	CASSQGLIREDYGYTF
TRBV6-1	TRBJ2-1	CASSGTRDSEQFF
TRBV30	TRBJ2-3	CAWSVDRTRDTQYF
TRBV12-2	TRBJ2-7	CASRLGDREGLAYEQYF
TRBV7-3	TRBJ1-2	CASSSGENNYGYTF
TRBV7-2	TRBJ1-2	CASSLGGRVSGYTF
TRBV9	TRBJ2-7	CTSSVDPGQGTYEQYF
TRBV10-3	TRBJ2-7	CAIGRGADVLAEQYF
TRBV5-1	TRBJ2-7	CASSHTPRTGPWEQYF
TRBV28	TRBJ2-3	CASSLATGMGTDTQYF
TRBV28	TRBJ2-3	CASSFPGLAGGNLDTQYF
TRBV6-6	TRBJ2-7	CASSYTPGQGAYEQYF
TRBV27	TRBJ1-5	CASSSLPGGGGNQPQHF
TRBV28	TRBJ2-3	CASSLLAGGVTDTQYF
TRBV7-9	TRBJ1-2	CASSRQGLPYGYTF
TRBV18	TRBJ1-1	CASSLGLSNTEAFF
TRBV30	TRBJ1-1	CAWSGGYDTEAFF
TRBV4-1	TRBJ2-7	CASSQGDGSPYEQYF
TRBV27	TRBJ2-5	CASSASGQETQYF
TRBV11-3	TRBJ2-7	CASSPRDNPPRSYEQYF
TRBV6-1	TRBJ2-7	CASREDRGPYEQYF
TRBV30	TRBJ2-3	CAWSTIRTTSTDTQYF